One T cell receptor beta chain is described in this entry. Its antigen is unknown. Per-nucleotide qualities are absent, and no much larger clonotype sits a single base away. The data derive from a study of blood T cell repertoires in COVID-19 (dated by TCRdb to 2018 to 2021). At the level of the whole study: Collaborator samples came from the United States, Italy and Spain and covered acute and convalescent phases of COVID-19. The material from the prospective study consisted of cDNA or gDNA derived from T cells, B-cell-depleted T cells, or PBMCs. Deeply sampled blood TCRbeta repertoires from subjects exposed to, actively infected with, or recovered from COVID-19 were included in the dataset. A freely available public database, intended as a resource for researchers studying the immune response to SARS-CoV-2, is where the repertoires were released. Samples came from the ongoing ImmuneRACE study (first 160 participants) plus 1,254 subjects from 6 global collaborators. The sample metadata nearly always contained a de-identified subject ID, COVID-19 status, age in years and sex. HLA class I and class II types, where available, came from metadata supplied by the sample provider rather than from assay-based typing.

Broader findings and caveats from the paper: The quantity of clinical and demographic metadata differed by source and by participant and was supplied without curation.

TCRbeta CDR3 regions were amplified from genomic DNA using the immunoSEQ Assay, a bias-controlled multiplex PCR. The paper's processing steps were these. The number of nucleated cells in each sample was estimated from the amplification of reference gene primers within the assay. To quantify the absolute abundance of each unique TCRbeta CDR3 rearrangement, sequence reads were collapsed and filtered. For each sample, productive Simpson clonality was calculated as the square root of Simpson's diversity index over productive rearrangements. TCRdb carries this immuneACCESS record with in-frame sequences only. Its versions omit some clonotypes, under half of them owing to an unresolved V gene in the studies checked, with the rest unexplained. That table furnishes V, J and clone size, whereas the DNA furnished D and trimming. The sample table contains about 43,000 clones; only one count was recorded for around 90% of them. The ten largest clones add up to roughly a tenth of the sample.

Relative to germline, V is missing 2 bases and J is missing 8 bases, with 9 bases of the junction outside any gene match. The germline V gene sets CDR1 to SGHTA and CDR2 to FQGNSA. The CDR3 spans 16 residues, from the cysteine through the phenylalanine. CDR3 DNA only is kept here, 48 bases in frame from base 1. Each collaborating institution followed its own protocols to collect whole blood in K2EDTA tubes. For TCRbeta analysis, collaborators shipped samples in one of three forms: frozen whole blood, isolated PBMCs, or DNA extracted from either of those sample types. Sequenced material: peripheral blood. The clonotype was recovered from a woman older than 75 with active COVID-19. This chain joins TRBV7-2 to TRBJ1-4; TRBD1 aligns with 9 central bases. The CDR3: CASSLPGTGSNEKLFF. In nucleotides, the sequence is TGTGCCAGCAGCTTACCTGGGACAGGGAGTAACGAAAAACTGTTTTTT. With all but the CDR3 taken from the reference TRBV7-2 and TRBJ1-4 genes, the full variable domain is: GAGVSQSPSNKVTEKGKDVELRCDPISGHTALYWYRQSLGQGLEFLIYFQGNSAPDKSGLPSDRFSAERTGGSVSTLTIQRTQQEDSAVYLCASSLPGTGSNEKLFFGSGTQLSVL.